The 29 T cell receptor beta chains below were found in one sample sequenced in a study of cytomegalovirus exposure and HLA in healthy donors. The PCR made use of 60 Vbeta and 13 Jbeta primers. This table comes from immunoSEQ multiplex PCR, and its TCRdb copy is limited to in-frame clones, with some not included. The sample carries some 210,000 clones, 75% to 90% recorded once. The sequenced sample was PBMCs. Receptor source: a man younger than 45 in good health and CMV-seronegative.

The chain uses TRBV10-3 and TRBJ2-7, with D perhaps matching TRBD1 (6 bases). The CDR3 runs to 15 residues. Per germline, CDR1 ENHRY and CDR2 SYGVKD. V was shortened by 10 bases and J by 6 bases, with 25 bases between the two germline ends. The CDR3 region has the DNA TGTGCCACCCTGGGTGGTAGGACAGATATTCGCGAGCAGTACTTC. Its protein is CATLGGRTDIREQYF.

The chain employs TRBV28 and TRBJ2-7, with 12 positions matching TRBD2. V shed 6 bases, J shed 4 bases, and the junction held 7 bases outside the gene matches. CDR1 and CDR2 (germline): MDHEN, SYDVKM. This CDR3 comprises 15 residues. As DNA, the CDR3 is TGTGCCAGCAGCCAGAGGACTAGCGGGGTATACGAGCAGTACTTC. The encoded protein is CASSQRTSGVYEQYF.

V usage is TRBV5-6 and J usage is TRBJ2-1, with TRBD2 matching 10 bases. Losses at the gene ends were 0 bases for V and 0 bases for J; bases not matched to a gene: 3. Germline CDR1 SGHDT, CDR2 YYEEEE. The CDR3 is 17 amino acids. The CDR3 spells CASSLVRTSGSYNEQFF. CDR3 coding DNA: TGTGCCAGCAGCTTGGTACGGACTAGCGGCTCCTACAATGAGCAGTTCTTC.

This clone was seen once. The J gene is TRBJ1-6, the V gene TRBV6-4, with 7 bases lining up with TRBD1. Losses at the gene ends were 5 bases for V and 8 bases for J; bases not matched to a gene: 6. The CDR3 consists of 14 residues. CDR1 and CDR2 from the germline V gene are MRHNA and SNTAGT. The CDR3 DNA reads TGTGCCAGCAGTCCTCAGGGGGGAGATTCACCCCTCCACTTT. Residues: CASSPQGGDSPLHF.

The chain couples TRBV5-6 to TRBJ1-5; 8 nucleotides align to TRBD1. The germline gives CDR1 SGHDT, CDR2 YYEEEE. V shed 1 base and J 6 bases; nucleotides not matched to a gene: 6. This CDR3 is built from 15 residues. The CDR3 DNA reads TGTGCCAGCAGCTTGAGCCAGGGGGCGGTTCAGCCCCAGCATTTT. Translated: CASSLSQGAVQPQHF.

The rearrangement uses TRBV11-2 and TRBJ1-1, with TRBD1 identical over 8 bases. The V and J ends lost 5 bases and 6 bases, in that order; junction bases with no gene match: 11. Germline-derived CDR1 and CDR2 are SGHAT and FQNNGV. This CDR3 has 15 residues. CDR3 region: CASSPFQGASSEAFF. The CDR3 region has the DNA TGTGCCAGCAGCCCGTTTCAGGGGGCAAGCTCTGAAGCTTTCTTT.

The rearrangement links TRBV29-1 to TRBJ2-1, with 8 bases lining up with TRBD2. Germline values: CDR1 SQVTM, CDR2 ANQGSEA. The CDR3 runs 14 residues. V lost 7 bases, J lost 6 bases, and 11 bases stayed unmatched. The CDR3 reads CSAGLIGRANEQFF. CDR3 bases: TGCAGCGCCGGACTAATCGGGAGGGCCAATGAGCAGTTCTTC.

This rearrangement joins TRBV4-2 to TRBJ2-1; the match to TRBD1 covers 9 bases. The CDR3 runs 16 residues. With 1 base clipped from V and 5 bases from J, the junction kept 6 bases outside the gene matches. The germline V gene has CDR1 LGHNA and CDR2 YNFKEQ. The DNA for the CDR3 is TGTGCCAGCAGCCAAGGGGACAGGGTGGCCCACAATGAGCAGTTCTTC. It yields the protein CASSQGDRVAHNEQFF.

V usage is TRBV6-5 and J usage is TRBJ1-1, with a tentative D call TRBD1 (5 bases). CDR3 length: 15 residues. Germline V CDR1 and CDR2: MNHEY, SVGAGI. V shed 7 bases and J shed 2 bases, with 17 bases lying between them. DNA for the CDR3: TGTGCCAGCAACCGAATGGGACTCTCTAACACTGAAGCTTTCTTT. This encodes CASNRMGLSNTEAFF.

The chain is built from TRBV9 and TRBJ2-5, with 9 bases fitting TRBD2. Germline V gene data show CDR1 as SGDLS and CDR2 as YYNGEE. The CDR3 consists of 15 residues. J lost 5 bases, V lost 0 bases, and 5 bases had no gene match. The CDR3 loop is CASSVERGAPETQYF. CDR3 sequence (DNA): TGTGCCAGCAGCGTAGAGCGGGGGGCCCCGGAGACCCAGTACTTC.

J is TRBJ1-1 and V is TRBV2; the D gene is possibly TRBD1 (5 bases). This CDR3 comprises 14 residues. Trimming cost V 7 bases and J 2 bases, with 14 bases left between them. Germline assignment: CDR1 SNHLY and CDR2 FYNNEI. The CDR3 sequence: CASKVGGGNTEAFF. DNA of the CDR3: TGTGCCAGCAAGGTCGGCGGGGGTAACACTGAAGCTTTCTTT.

The CDR3 DNA sequence: TGTGCCAGCAGCAGGACCCGGGGTGGCGAGCAGTACTTC. Protein: CASSRTRGGEQYF. The chain recombines TRBV11-2 with TRBJ2-7; possible D gene TRBD2, 5 bases. The CDR3 is 13 amino acids. The V end lost 5 bases, the J end lost 6 bases, and 14 bases lay between the germline ends. Germline CDR1 is SGHAT and CDR2 is FQNNGV.

The V and J genes are TRBV2 and TRBJ1-2; D is ambiguous. In germline, CDR1 is SNHLY, CDR2 FYNNEI. Trimming pared 2 bases from V and 4 bases from J, leaving 5 bases between. The CDR3 spans 12 residues. Here the CDR3 DNA reads TGTGCCAGCAGTGAACCGGGCTATGGCTACACCTTC. Translating it yields CASSEPGYGYTF.

Here the CDR3 reads CASSLRGGSYSPLHF. In DNA, the CDR3 is TGTGCCAGCAGCTTAAGGGGAGGGAGTTATTCACCCCTCCACTTT. This chain links TRBV7-9 with TRBJ1-6; D perhaps matches TRBD1 (5 bases). Germline loops: CDR1 SEHNR, CDR2 FQNEAQ (reference sequence). There are 15 residues in the CDR3. V was trimmed by 2 bases and J by 8 bases, leaving 13 bases between them.

The chain uses TRBV28 and TRBJ2-2; TRBD1 matches at 9 bases. Germline trimming cut 8 bases from V and 4 bases from J; bases unmatched to any gene: 5. Germline CDR1 is MDHEN and CDR2 is SYDVKM. The CDR3 runs 14 residues. In nucleotides, the CDR3 is TGTGCCAGCGGGGACAGGGCGGGCACCGGGGAGCTGTTTTTT. It translates to CASGDRAGTGELFF.

This chain's CDR3 is CASSLGTGLANYGYTF. CDR3 in DNA: TGTGCCAGCAGCCTAGGGACAGGACTGGCTAACTATGGCTACACCTTC. The J gene is TRBJ1-2, the V gene TRBV9, with 8 bases that match TRBD1. Trimming took 4 bases from V and 0 from J; bases not matched to a gene: 8. Per germline, CDR1 SGDLS and CDR2 YYNGEE. This CDR3 contains 16 residues.

In its sample, this clone was seen once. This sequence joins TRBV9 and TRBJ2-7, with 14 bases aligning to TRBD2. Per germline, CDR1 SGDLS and CDR2 YYNGEE. V dropped 3 bases and J dropped 5; count of bases not matched to a gene: 7. CDR3 length: 16 amino acids. CDR3 region: CASSATSGGVSDEQYF. Written as DNA, the CDR3 is TGTGCCAGCAGCGCGACTAGCGGGGGGGTGTCGGACGAGCAGTACTTC. The full variable domain, in which reference TRBV9 and TRBJ2-7 provide the parts outside the CDR3, is DSGVTQTPKHLITATGQRVTLRCSPRSGDLSVYWYQQSLDQGLQFLIQYYNGEERAKGNILERFSAQQFPDLHSELNLSSLELGDSALYFCASSATSGGVSDEQYFGPGTRLTVT.

This chain links TRBV6-5 with TRBJ2-3; a possible D gene is TRBD1 (6 bases). The CDR3 totals 13 residues. Trimming cost V 2 bases and J 9 bases, with 12 bases left between them. Germline V gene lookup returns CDR1 MNHEY and CDR2 SVGAGI. CDR3: CASSYNPGDTQYF. The CDR3 coding sequence is TGTGCCAGCAGTTACAACCCAGGGGACACGCAGTATTTT.

The chain is built from TRBV2 and TRBJ1-1; perhaps TRBD1 as D (6 bases). Germline CDR1 and CDR2: SNHLY and FYNNEI. Trimming took off 8 bases at V and 2 bases at J, with 12 bases between the two ends. The CDR3 totals 13 residues. CDR3: CASYLGTNTEAFF. The CDR3 DNA follows: TGTGCCAGCTACCTCGGGACAAACACTGAAGCTTTCTTT.

This clone has a single count. V and J are TRBV11-3 and TRBJ2-2; the D is unclear. Germline values: CDR1 SGHNT, CDR2 YENEEA. The CDR3 is 14 amino acids. The V and J ends lost 2 bases and 2 bases respectively, with 6 bases between them. The CDR3 DNA follows: TGTGCCAGCAGCTTACCCTTTAACACCGGGGAGCTGTTTTTT. Translating it yields CASSLPFNTGELFF.

The V call is TRBV28, the J call TRBJ1-2; 9 bases map to TRBD1. V was clipped by 2 bases and J by 8 bases; unmatched bases: 6. CDR3 length: 14 amino acids. CDR1 MDHEN and CDR2 SYDVKM come from the germline V gene. The CDR3 DNA reads TGTGCCAGCAGTTTAGTGACAGGGGGTAGAGGCTACACCTTC. This encodes CASSLVTGGRGYTF.

This rearrangement joins TRBV29-1 to TRBJ2-7; D perhaps matches TRBD1 (6 bases). CDR3 length: 13 amino acids. Per germline, CDR1 SQVTM and CDR2 ANQGSEA. Trimming removed 3 bases from V and 2 bases from J, with 11 bases in between. The CDR3 loop reads CSVDGSGAYEQYF. Written as DNA, the CDR3 is TGCAGCGTTGATGGGTCAGGGGCCTACGAGCAGTACTTC.

The V call is TRBV5-6, the J call TRBJ2-5; a possible D gene is TRBD1 (5 bases). Germline CDR1 reads SGHDT; CDR2 reads YYEEEE. This CDR3 comprises 17 residues. Trimming cost V 4 bases and J 5 bases, with 24 bases left between them. The DNA of the CDR3 is TGTGCCAGCAGCCTGGGGCTAGTTAGTTTTTCGGATGAGACCCAGTACTTC. Translating it yields CASSLGLVSFSDETQYF.

The chain is built from TRBV27 and TRBJ1-1; TRBD1 is a possible D gene (6 bases). The CDR3 is 13 amino acids. V lost 2 bases, J lost 8 bases, and 12 bases lay in between. In germline, CDR1 is MNHEY, CDR2 SMNVEV (reference sequence). In DNA, the CDR3 is TGTGCCAGCAGTTTACGCACAGGGAGAGAAGCTTTCTTT. As protein: CASSLRTGREAFF.

The rearrangement uses TRBV25-1 and TRBJ2-3; 9 bases fit TRBD2. V gave up 4 bases and J gave up 1 base; unmatched junction bases: 3. Germline CDR1 and CDR2: MGHDK and SYGVNS. The CDR3 covers 15 residues. The CDR3 spells CASSGERGGTDTQYF. In nucleotides, the CDR3 is TGTGCCAGCAGTGGTGAGCGGGGGGGCACAGATACGCAGTATTTT.

Turning to this clone: Other DNA sequences in this specimen translate into the identical CDR3. V is TRBV6-4 and J is TRBJ2-1, with a weak D call TRBD1 (6 bases). CDR1 MRHNA and CDR2 SNTAGT come from the germline V gene. With 3 bases removed from V and 4 bases from J, the gap between germline ends came to 10 bases. CDR3 length equals 14 residues. CDR3 amino acids: CASSEDRGYNEQFF. CDR3 nucleotide sequence: TGTGCCAGCAGTGAGGACAGAGGTTACAATGAGCAGTTCTTC.

The V call is TRBV28, the J call TRBJ2-7, with TRBD2 identical over 7 bases. Germline V gene sequence: CDR1 MDHEN, CDR2 SYDVKM. V was pared by 5 bases and J by 4 bases, with 8 bases of the junction left unmatched. This CDR3 region has 14 residues. This chain's CDR3 is CASSGSSGRYEQYF. The CDR3 region has the DNA TGTGCCAGCAGTGGATCTAGCGGAAGATACGAGCAGTACTTC.

The V call is TRBV2, the J call TRBJ2-2; 9 bases fit TRBD1. The CDR3 contains 14 residues. Losses at the gene ends were 6 bases for V and 4 bases for J; bases not matched to a gene: 3. Germline-derived CDR1 and CDR2 are SNHLY and FYNNEI. The CDR3 DNA reads as TGTGCCAGCAGACAGGGGGCGGTCACCGGGGAGCTGTTTTTT. This gives the protein CASRQGAVTGELFF.

The chain combines TRBV10-3 with TRBJ1-2; D not certain. V was shortened by 9 bases and J by 6 bases, with 14 bases between the two germline ends. This CDR3 has 12 residues. The V gene's germline CDR1 is ENHRY and CDR2 SYGVKD. Here the CDR3 reads CAIKSGQDGYTF. The CDR3 bases are TGTGCCATAAAAAGCGGGCAGGATGGCTACACCTTC.